One and the same sample provided the 9 T cell receptor beta chains below, sequenced in a study of blood T cell repertoires in COVID-19. Using immunoSEQ multiplex PCR, the repertoire was profiled, and TCRdb retains in-frame clones only, with some absent. The repertoire holds some 250,000 clones, with about 81% as singletons. Sequences were obtained from peripheral blood. The receptor set was obtained from a woman aged 60-75 years with active or convalescent COVID-19.

J is TRBJ1-2 and V is TRBV6-4; TRBD1 agrees at 9 bases. The CDR3 runs to 14 residues. Losses at the gene ends were 3 bases for V and 3 bases for J; bases not matched to a gene: 2. Germline loops: CDR1 MRHNA, CDR2 SNTAGT. CDR3 loop: CASSEGTGHYGYTF. The CDR3 DNA reads TGTGCCAGCAGTGAAGGGACAGGGCACTATGGCTACACCTTC.

The chain combines TRBV5-1 with TRBJ2-5; 9 nucleotides match TRBD1. V trimming: 3 bases; J trimming: 3 bases; junction bases outside the gene matches: 3. CDR3 length: 14 residues. Germline values: CDR1 SGHRS, CDR2 YFSETQ. As DNA, the CDR3 is TGCGCCAGCAGCTGGGACAGGGTGAAAGAGACCCAGTACTTC. Its translation is CASSWDRVKETQYF. Together with reference TRBV5-1 and TRBJ2-5, the CDR3 gives the full variable domain: KAGVTQTPRYLIKTRGQQVTLSCSPISGHRSVSWYQQTPGQGLQFLFEYFSETQRNKGNFPGRFSGRQFSNSRSEMNVSTLELGDSALYLCASSWDRVKETQYFGPGTRLLVL.

The genes are TRBV6-5 and TRBJ1-5; 9 bases align to TRBD1. Trimming took 6 bases from V and 3 from J; bases not matched to a gene: 6. Germline CDR1 and CDR2: MNHEY and SVGAGI. The CDR3 is 15 residues long. The CDR3 protein is CASSPTGGNNQPQHF. The CDR3, as DNA: TGTGCCAGCAGCCCGACAGGGGGGAACAATCAGCCCCAGCATTTT.

The gene calls are TRBV30 and TRBJ1-2, with TRBD1 as a possible D gene (6 bases). This CDR3 contains 17 residues. The germline V gene has CDR1 GTSNPN and CDR2 SVGIG (reference sequence). V lost 2 bases and J 4 bases, leaving 23 bases between the germline ends. In nucleotides, the CDR3 is TGTGCCTGGAGTAGGACCCCCCGCAGGGGTCGAAGCTATGGCTACACCTTC. Translating gives CAWSRTPRRGRSYGYTF.

The chain employs TRBV4-1 and TRBJ2-7; 8 nucleotides match TRBD2. V lost 2 bases, J lost 2 bases, and 2 bases stayed unmatched. Per the germline V gene, CDR1 is MGHRA and CDR2 is YSYEKL. The CDR3 runs 14 residues. DNA for the CDR3: TGCGCCAGCAGCCAACAGCGGGGGCCCTACGAGCAGTACTTC. Amino acids: CASSQQRGPYEQYF.

The gene calls are TRBV3-1 (or the pseudogene TRBV3-2) and TRBJ1-2, with unresolved D. Per germline, CDR1 LGHDT and CDR2 YNNKEL (reference sequence). V shed 4 bases and J shed 5 bases, with 11 bases lying between them. The CDR3 contains 13 residues. CDR3 residues: CASSLERDYGYTF. The CDR3 DNA reads TGTGCCAGCAGCCTTGAGAGGGATTATGGCTACACCTTC.

With regard to this clone: Other DNA sequences in the sample encode the same CDR3. CDR3: CASSKQGGNYGYTF. The CDR3, as DNA: TGTGCCAGCAGCAAACAGGGTGGTAACTATGGCTACACCTTC. The rearrangement joins TRBV7-9 to TRBJ1-2; D might be TRBD1 (6 bases). Germline CDR1 and CDR2: SEHNR and FQNEAQ (reference sequence). The CDR3 is 14 residues long. Trimming stripped 5 bases from V and 1 base from J, with 11 bases between.

CDR3 coding DNA: TGTGCCAGCAGCCAAGATCGAAGACAGGGCTATGGCTACACCTTC. Its translation: CASSQDRRQGYGYTF. V is TRBV3-1 (or the pseudogene TRBV3-2) and J is TRBJ1-2; 7 bases are shared with TRBD1. Germline-derived CDR1 and CDR2 are LGHDT and YNNKEL (reference sequence). After removal of 0 bases from V and 4 bases from J, the junction contained 5 bases not matched to a gene. The CDR3 covers 15 residues.

This clone occurred a few times. This sequence joins TRBV7-9 and TRBJ1-1; no clear D. This CDR3 spans 13 amino acids. V lost 1 base and J lost 7, with 10 bases in between. Germline V gives CDR1 SEHNR, CDR2 FQNEAQ (reference sequence). CDR3 in amino acids: CASSLGGWFEAFF. In nucleotides, the CDR3 is TGTGCCAGCAGCTTAGGAGGGTGGTTTGAAGCTTTCTTT. Full variable domain (missing parts from reference TRBV7-9 and TRBJ1-1): DTGVSQNPRHKITKRGQNVTFRCDPISEHNRLYWYRQTLGQGPEFLTYFQNEAQLEKSRLLSDRFSAERPKGSFSTLEIQRTEQGDSAMYLCASSLGGWFEAFFGQGTRLTVV.